This T cell receptor beta chain was identified during a study of T cell responses to AZD1222 COVID-19 vaccine. Assay: immunoSEQ multiplex PCR; the TCRdb copy retains only in-frame clones and omits some. This sample has over 85,000 clones, with approximately 90% found just once. Overall study findings and caveats: Only a handful of AZD1222 recipients were seropositive at baseline. Nearly half of spike-specific TCRs reportedly target variant regions that are unmutated in the B.1.351 and B.1.1.7 variants.

About this clone: Its matching antigen is unknown.

This CDR3 region has 17 residues. Germline V gives CDR1 LGHNA, CDR2 YNFKEQ. The junction had 5 bases not matched to a gene; V was cut back by 1 base and J by 3 bases. Specimen: peripheral blood, collected 28 days after the second AZD1222 dose. The receptor comes from an adult who received the AZD1222 COVID-19 vaccine. The chain is built from TRBV4-2 and TRBJ2-2; 10 nucleotides match TRBD2. The CDR3 DNA reads as TGTGCCAGCAGCCAAGCTGGGACTAGCGCCGACACCGGGGAGCTGTTTTTT. Translation gives CASSQAGTSADTGELFF.